Reported below is one T cell receptor (beta chain). The data are from a study of T cell changes during pregnancy in multiple sclerosis. The protocol was immunoSEQ multiplex PCR, while the TCRdb copy is restricted to in-frame clones and leaves out a portion. The data hold about 60,000 clones, with 91% observed a single time. With V trimmed by 3 bases and J by 9 bases, 5 bases remained unmatched. This CDR3 is built from 14 residues. Germline V gene lookup returns CDR1 SGHAT and CDR2 FQNNGV. The chain is built from TRBV11-2 and TRBJ1-6; 7 nucleotides align to TRBD1. The receptor comes from a female donor with multiple sclerosis, enrolled in a pregnancy study. This specimen was CD4+ T cells from peripheral blood mononuclear cells, taken in the first trimester of pregnancy. CDR3 protein: CASSLQQGSSPLHF. The CDR3 DNA reads TGTGCCAGCAGCTTGCAACAGGGGAGTTCACCCCTCCACTTT.